What follows is one T cell receptor (beta chain) and its context. The CDR3 contains 20 residues. J lost 5 bases, V lost 0 bases, and 16 bases had no gene match. Germline CDR1 is SGHRS and CDR2 is YFSETQ. Assay: immunoSEQ multiplex PCR; the TCRdb copy retains only in-frame clones and omits some. The data contain 69,000 or so clones, 85% to 95% of them singletons. The data derive from a study of T cell changes during pregnancy in multiple sclerosis. The origin of this receptor is a female donor with multiple sclerosis, enrolled in a pregnancy study. The chain combines TRBV5-1 with TRBJ2-1; 11 bases fit TRBD2. This specimen was peripheral blood, taken before pregnancy. The DNA for the CDR3 is TGCGCCAGCAGCTTGGCCCCACGGAGGTACGGGACTAGCGGACACAATGAGCAGTTCTTC. It translates to CASSLAPRRYGTSGHNEQFF.